This T cell receptor (beta chain) is drawn from a study of T cell responses to AZD1222 COVID-19 vaccine. This CDR3 is built from 16 residues. Germline-derived CDR1 and CDR2 are SGHVS and FNYEAQ. With 5 bases removed from V and 4 bases from J, the gap between germline ends came to 18 bases. Study-wide points: A rise in Spike-specific TCR breadth and depth followed two AZD1222 doses. Among those given AZD1222, only five or six were seropositive at baseline. Scientists sampled the repertoires only once the peak T cell response had passed. The study found vaccine-associated CD4 TCRs spanning spike, dominant at 160-218 and 743-854.

Points on this clone: Its antigen is not identified.

Profiling relied on immunoSEQ multiplex PCR, and the TCRdb table lists in-frame clones only, not all of them. This table has about 120,000 clones, roughly 90% appearing once. The input for sequencing was peripheral blood, taken on day 0 of AZD1222 vaccination. The clonotype originates from an adult in good health. The chain recombines TRBV7-6 with TRBJ2-1; a weak D match, TRBD2 (6 bases). The DNA for the CDR3 is TGTGCCAGCAGCCAAACGGTGATAGCGGAGTACAATGAGCAGTTCTTC. This sequence encodes CASSQTVIAEYNEQFF.